Listed here are 13 T cell receptor beta chains from one sample, sequenced in a study of tumor-infiltrating lymphocytes in primary liver carcinoma. A constant-region primer served to make TCR beta cDNA from about 0.45 ug total RNA. Libraries covering TCR beta were generated through three nested multiplex PCR rounds (using a slightly modified ARM-PCR). TRBV1-TRBV30 forward and Cbeta reverse primers drove the first two approximately 10-cycle rounds. TCRdb fed the multiplex PCR reads into MiXCR, producing one record per CDR3 protein. This table holds 320,000 or so distinct CDR3 sequences, 65% found once. The source of the blood RNA was unsorted whole blood, and germline DNA was extracted as well. The sequenced material came from peripheral blood. The receptors were sampled from a man aged 40-49 years with primary liver carcinoma and hepatitis B virus infection.

Points on this clonotype: Compared with germline, one end of the junction differs, possibly owing to a read error. The chain is built from TRBV11-1 and TRBJ1-3; D is ambiguous. CDR3 length equals 15 residues. The germline CDR1 and CDR2 sequences are SGHAT and FQDESV (reference sequence). CDR3 residues: CASSPYGSSGSTIYF. The CDR3 nucleotides read TGTGCCAGCAGCCCGTACGGGAGCTCTGGAAGCACCATATATTTT.

This chain links TRBV19 with TRBJ1-1, with D unresolved. The V gene's germline CDR1 is LNHDA and CDR2 SQIVND (reference sequence). This CDR3 has 17 residues. V lost 5 bases and J 0 bases, leaving 19 bases between the germline ends. DNA of the CDR3: TGTGCCAGTAGTCCTTTAAAAGGGATGCTAATGAACACTGAAGCTTTCTTT. It encodes CASSPLKGMLMNTEAFF.

This clonotype was observed a handful of times. The CDR3 region is CASSSAGLRDSGANVLTF. CDR3 DNA: TGTGCCAGCAGTTCCGCGGGGTTGAGAGACTCTGGGGCCAACGTCCTGACTTTC. The chain couples TRBV6-5 to TRBJ2-6; D is perhaps TRBD2 (6 bases). Trimming took 4 bases from V and 0 from J, leaving 16 bases between them. Germline V gene lookup returns CDR1 MNHEY and CDR2 SVGAGI. This CDR3 contains 18 residues.

As concerns this clonotype: This may come from a read error, since a much larger clone is one base off. The chain joins TRBV6-5 to TRBJ2-5, with D possibly TRBD1 on 6 matching bases. Germline V CDR1 and CDR2: MNHEY, SVGAGI. The CDR3 contains 12 residues. CDR3: CASSRGGENQYF. The CDR3 DNA reads TGTGCCAGCAGTAGAGGGGGAGAGAACCAGTACTTC.

As regards this clonotype: Its ends do not fully match the called genes, so a read error is possible. The CDR3 here is CTSSSDRVRMNTEAFF. The CDR3 DNA reads TGTACCAGCAGTTCAGACAGGGTAAGGATGAACACTGAAGCTTTCTTT. V and J are TRBV5-5 and TRBJ1-1, with TRBD1 identical over 7 bases. Per germline, CDR1 SGHKS and CDR2 YYEKEE (reference sequence). The CDR3 sequence is 16 residues long.

Of note for this clonotype: One end of the junction varies from germline; a read error may be responsible. This chain uses TRBV5-4 with TRBJ2-1; 8 bases fit TRBD2. The CDR3 totals 16 residues. From germline, CDR1 is SGHNT and CDR2 YYREEE (reference sequence). CDR3 loop: CASSLGSSGSKDEQLF. In nucleotides, the CDR3 is TGTGCCAGCAGCTTGGGGTCCAGCGGGAGCAAGGATGAGCAGCTCTTC.

As to this clonotype: A read error may be the cause here, since a much bigger clone is one base away. The rearrangement joins TRBV6-5 to TRBJ2-3; perhaps TRBD2 as D (5 bases). Germline CDR1 and CDR2: MNHEY and SVGAGI. The CDR3 covers 15 residues. CDR3 sequence (DNA): TGTGTCAGCATGTCGGCGGGTTCTAGCACAGATACGCAGTATTTT. It translates to CVSMSAGSSTDTQYF.

Of note for this clonotype: A junction end diverges from the germline sequence, so it may reflect a read error. The V call is TRBV10-3, the J call TRBJ2-7, with D tentatively TRBD1 or TRBD2 (9 bases each). CDR3 length: 15 amino acids. Germline-derived CDR1 and CDR2 are ENHRY and SYGVKD. The chain's CDR3 is CAFSGGTGTTYDQYF. DNA of the CDR3: TGTGCCTTCAGCGGGGGGACAGGGACCACCTACGACCAGTACTTC.

Regarding this clonotype: A read error may be the cause here, since a much bigger clone is one base away. This chain uses TRBV29-1 with TRBJ2-7, with D perhaps matching TRBD2 (5 bases). Germline V gene sequence: CDR1 SQVTM, CDR2 ANQGSEA. The CDR3 runs 11 residues. The CDR3 reads CSVSPSSEQCF. DNA for the CDR3: TGCAGCGTTTCCCCGAGTAGCGAGCAGTGCTTC.

The rearrangement uses TRBV24-1 and TRBJ2-1, with 7 bases lining up with TRBD2. CDR1 and CDR2 from the germline V gene are KGHDR and SFDVKD. V was pared by 5 bases and J by 7 bases, with 4 bases of the junction left unmatched. This CDR3 spans 13 amino acids. The CDR3 region has the DNA TGTGCCACCAGTGTAGCGGGCTGGAATGAGCAGTTCTTC. It yields the protein CATSVAGWNEQFF.

The table lists this clonotype with a few counts. The junction departs from germline at one end; a sequencing error may be responsible. The chain has TRBV4-1 and TRBJ2-7; the match to TRBD2 covers 9 bases. The CDR3 sequence is 15 residues long. The germline V gene has CDR1 MGHRA and CDR2 YSYEKL. This CDR3 is CASSRLAGEGNEQYF. In nucleotides, the CDR3 is TGCGCCAGCAGCCGATTAGCGGGAGAGGGAAACGAGCAGTATTTC.

About this clonotype: This may be a read error, as it is one base from a much larger clone. No conserved phenylalanine or tryptophan ends this CDR3, so it is likely a read error. The chain employs TRBV12-3 or TRBV12-4 and TRBJ2-7; 7 bases line up with TRBD1. With V trimmed by 6 bases and J by 1 base, 6 bases remained unmatched. CDR3 length: 14 residues. DNA of the CDR3: TGTGCCAGCAGGGGGACAGCTGCGTCCTACGAGCAGTACATC. Translation: CASRGTAASYEQYI.

In the case of this clonotype: The germline gene is not matched at one end of the junction; a read error may be the cause. The J gene is TRBJ1-1, the V gene TRBV11-2, with D uncertain. CDR1 is SGHAT and CDR2 is FQNNGV in the germline V gene. The CDR3 consists of 13 residues. As DNA, the CDR3 is TGTGCCAGCAACTTCCAGGAAAACACCGAAGCTTTCTTT. It is translated as CASNFQENTEAFF.